What follows are 26 T cell receptor beta chains derived from one specimen sequenced in a study of blood T cell repertoires in COVID-19. Sequencing used immunoSEQ multiplex PCR; TCRdb keeps in-frame clones, though not all of them. This sample yields about 280,000 clones, of which about 88% are seen a single time; 13% belongs to the top ten. Source material: peripheral blood. These receptor sequences come from a woman in her 70s with COVID-19, enrolled during active disease.

J is TRBJ2-7 and V is TRBV30; 11 bases are shared with TRBD1. V shed 0 bases and J 7 bases; nucleotides not matched to a gene: 11. This CDR3 has 16 residues. The V gene's germline CDR1 is GTSNPN and CDR2 SVGIG (reference sequence). The CDR3 here is CAWSVRTGGPGREQYF. The CDR3 DNA reads TGTGCCTGGAGTGTACGGACAGGGGGCCCAGGTAGGGAGCAGTACTTC. Using reference TRBV30 and TRBJ2-7 for the parts outside the CDR3, the full variable domain is SQTIHQWPATLVQPVGSPLSLECTVEGTSNPNLYWYRQAAGRGLQLLFYSVGIGQISSEVPQNLSASRPQDRQFILSSKKLLLSDSGFYLCAWSVRTGGPGREQYFGPGTRLTVT.

About this clone: The sample contains more than one DNA sequence encoding this CDR3. This chain joins TRBV4-1 and TRBJ2-2; 8 bases are a match to TRBD1. Germline assignment: CDR1 MGHRA and CDR2 YSYEKL. Trimming at V came to 3 bases and at J to 4 bases, leaving 1 base not matched to a gene. This CDR3 contains 14 residues. Written as DNA, the CDR3 is TGCGCCAGCAGCCAGGACAGGGTCACCGGGGAGCTGTTTTTT. Translating it yields CASSQDRVTGELFF.

V is TRBV6-6 and J is TRBJ1-1, with TRBD1 matching 8 bases. The CDR3 totals 16 residues. CDR1 and CDR2 from the germline V gene are MNHNY and SVGAGI (reference sequence). J gave up 6 bases and V 0 bases, and 9 bases lay outside the gene matches. The CDR3 coding sequence is TGTGCCAGCAGTTACTCGGACAGGGTGGGGATCGCTGAAGCTTTCTTT. Encoded protein: CASSYSDRVGIAEAFF.

The V call is TRBV5-4, the J call TRBJ2-5, with D perhaps matching TRBD1 (5 bases). Germline V gives CDR1 SGHNT, CDR2 YYREEE (reference sequence). Between the trimmed V and J ends, which lost 0 bases and 3 bases, there was a span of 6 bases. The CDR3 extends over 13 amino acids. CDR3 loop: CASSLAREETQYF. The CDR3 nucleotides read TGTGCCAGCAGCTTGGCCAGGGAAGAGACCCAGTACTTC.

The rearrangement links TRBV5-1 to TRBJ1-2; 7 bases are a match to TRBD1. This CDR3 spans 12 amino acids. Germline V gene data show CDR1 as SGHRS and CDR2 as YFSETQ. After removal of 5 bases from V and 3 bases from J, the junction contained 1 base not matched to a gene. CDR3 sequence reads: CASRGGDYGYTF. In DNA, the CDR3 is TGCGCCAGCAGAGGGGGCGACTATGGCTACACCTTC.

V and J are TRBV7-9 and TRBJ1-2; 11 bases match TRBD1. The trim removed 5 bases at V and 8 bases at J, leaving 7 bases unmatched. The germline gives CDR1 SEHNR, CDR2 FQNEAQ (reference sequence). CDR3 length: 14 amino acids. The CDR3 DNA reads TGTGCCAGCAGCACCCCGGACAGGGGGCGAGGCTACACCTTC. Translation gives CASSTPDRGRGYTF.

The V and J genes are TRBV6-5 and TRBJ1-1, with D possibly matching TRBD1 (6 bases). CDR3 length: 15 residues. Between the trimmed V and J ends, which lost 3 bases and 4 bases, there was a span of 15 bases. Germline loops: CDR1 MNHEY, CDR2 SVGAGI. CDR3 DNA: TGTGCCAGCAGTTATGACTGGGGGCCGGGCACTGAAGCTTTCTTT. It is translated as CASSYDWGPGTEAFF.

This chain joins TRBV5-1 and TRBJ2-5; D may be TRBD1 (6 bases). Trimming stripped 0 bases from V and 2 bases from J, with 14 bases between. The CDR3 spans 16 residues. Per the germline V gene, CDR1 is SGHRS and CDR2 is YFSETQ. The CDR3 DNA reads as TGCGCCAGCAGCTTGGTCTCACAGGGTCAACAAGAGACCCAGTACTTC. This gives the protein CASSLVSQGQQETQYF.

The chain uses TRBV27 and TRBJ2-7, with D perhaps matching TRBD1 (5 bases). Germline-derived CDR1 and CDR2 are MNHEY and SMNVEV (reference sequence). V was clipped by 5 bases and J by 5 bases, with 19 bases between them. This CDR3 is built from 15 residues. The CDR3 nucleotides are TGTGCCAGCAGTCCCAGGACACTCCCAACCCACGAGCAGTACTTC. Translated: CASSPRTLPTHEQYF.

V and J are TRBV19 and TRBJ1-2; D is ambiguous. CDR1 LNHDA and CDR2 SQIVND come from the germline V gene (reference sequence). Trimming cost V 5 bases and J 5 bases, with 6 bases left between them. The CDR3 loop spans 11 amino acids. The CDR3 coding sequence is TGTGCCAGTAGTCGAGGGTATGGCTACACCTTC. This translates into CASSRGYGYTF.

The chain combines TRBV5-1 with TRBJ2-5, with TRBD1 matching over 9 bases. V was clipped by 3 bases and J by 3 bases; unmatched bases: 9. This CDR3 region has 16 residues. Germline CDR1 and CDR2: SGHRS and YFSETQ. CDR3: CASSSTDRGREETQYF. The CDR3 DNA reads TGCGCCAGCAGCTCAACCGACAGGGGGAGGGAAGAGACCCAGTACTTC.

The J gene is TRBJ1-1, the V gene TRBV29-1; D not certain. The CDR3 is made up of 13 amino acids. The V gene's germline CDR1 is SQVTM and CDR2 ANQGSEA. The V and J ends lost 6 bases and 0 bases respectively, with 11 bases between them. CDR3 sequence reads: CSVSGLMNTEAFF. Written as DNA, the CDR3 is TGCAGCGTGAGCGGACTTATGAACACTGAAGCTTTCTTT.

The chain carries TRBV28 and TRBJ1-2; D perhaps matches TRBD1 (5 bases). Germline V lookup: CDR1 MDHEN, CDR2 SYDVKM. This CDR3 has 13 residues. The V and J ends lost 7 bases and 6 bases respectively, with 15 bases between them. The CDR3 region is CASTLGGYDGYTF. The CDR3 nucleotides are TGTGCCAGCACCCTCGGGGGATATGATGGCTACACCTTC.

This rearrangement joins TRBV28 to TRBJ2-7, with 7 bases aligning to TRBD1. The CDR3 spans 16 residues. J lost 1 base, V lost 5 bases, and 11 bases had no gene match. Germline V lookup: CDR1 MDHEN, CDR2 SYDVKM. The CDR3 DNA is TGTGCCAGCAGTACTCATGGACAGGTTTCGTCCTACGAGCAGTACTTC. Protein: CASSTHGQVSSYEQYF.

This chain connects TRBV2 to TRBJ1-1, with D hard to call. The CDR3 contains 13 residues. V lost 5 bases, J lost 1 base, and 8 bases lay in between. Germline values: CDR1 SNHLY, CDR2 FYNNEI. The CDR3: CASSPTENTEAFF. The CDR3 DNA sequence: TGTGCCAGCAGTCCCACAGAGAACACTGAAGCTTTCTTT. Using reference TRBV2 and TRBJ1-1 for the parts outside the CDR3, the full variable domain is EPEVTQTPSHQVTQMGQEVILRCVPISNHLYFYWYRQILGQKVEFLVSFYNNEISEKSEIFDDQFSVERPDGSNFTLKIRSTKLEDSAMYFCASSPTENTEAFFGQGTRLTVV.

The V call is TRBV5-4, the J call TRBJ2-7; perhaps TRBD1 as D (5 bases). The CDR3 length is 13 residues. V lost 5 bases and J lost 3, with 12 bases in between. Germline V lookup: CDR1 SGHNT, CDR2 YYREEE (reference sequence). CDR3 sequence reads: CASSKTDFYEQYF. Here the CDR3 DNA reads TGTGCCAGCAGTAAGACAGACTTCTACGAGCAGTACTTC.

The CDR3 region has the DNA TGTGCCAGCAGTGAGCGGGGAGACACTGAAGCTTTCTTT. Protein sequence: CASSERGDTEAFF. This chain uses TRBV6-1 with TRBJ1-1; no definite D call. V was cut by 3 bases and J by 3 bases, with 8 bases left in between. CDR1 is MNHNS and CDR2 is SASEGT in the germline V gene. This CDR3 is built from 13 residues.

V is TRBV28 and J is TRBJ1-3; no reliable D call. The germline V and J ends were trimmed by 5 bases and 0 bases, with 17 bases remaining between them. CDR1 is MDHEN and CDR2 is SYDVKM in the germline V gene. The CDR3 contains 17 residues. The CDR3, as DNA: TGTGCCAGCAGTCTTCCTTTCCGACTGAGCTCTGGAAACACCATATATTTT. Its protein product is CASSLPFRLSSGNTIYF.

The chain uses TRBV7-9 and TRBJ1-5, with 8 bases matching TRBD1. Looked up from germline, CDR1 is SEHNR and CDR2 is FQNEAQ (reference sequence). Trimming took 6 bases from V and 5 from J; bases not matched to a gene: 6. The CDR3 runs 14 residues. The CDR3, as DNA: TGTGCCAGCAGTTCACAGGGGGGACATCAGCCCCAGCATTTT. This encodes CASSSQGGHQPQHF.

The chain joins TRBV28 to TRBJ1-1; 8 nucleotides line up with TRBD1. CDR1 and CDR2 (germline): MDHEN, SYDVKM. This CDR3 spans 14 amino acids. The V segment lost 4 bases and the J segment 5 bases; nucleotides outside the gene matches: 6. The CDR3 protein is CASSSGQGRTEAFF. Written as DNA, the CDR3 is TGTGCCAGCAGTTCCGGACAGGGACGGACTGAAGCTTTCTTT.

This rearrangement joins TRBV14 to TRBJ2-7, with a possible D match to TRBD2 (6 bases). The V end lost 4 bases, the J end lost 0 bases, and 16 bases lay between the germline ends. The CDR3 covers 16 residues. Germline V gene sequence: CDR1 SGHDN, CDR2 FVKESK. This CDR3 reads CASSPLPGRGSYEQYF. CDR3 sequence (DNA): TGTGCCAGCAGCCCCTTGCCCGGGCGGGGCTCCTACGAGCAGTACTTC.

This chain connects TRBV24-1 to TRBJ1-1; no clear D gene. Germline V gene data show CDR1 as KGHDR and CDR2 as SFDVKD. Trimming left V 3 bases short and J 8 bases short, with 9 bases between. The CDR3 consists of 12 residues. DNA for the CDR3: TGTGCCACCAGTGATACCGGGTCAGAAGCTTTCTTT. Amino acids: CATSDTGSEAFF.

The V and J genes are TRBV4-1 and TRBJ2-4; possibly TRBD1 for D (5 bases). Germline CDR1 and CDR2: MGHRA and YSYEKL. The CDR3 is 15 residues long. V lost 0 bases and J 13 bases, leaving 19 bases between the germline ends. CDR3 bases: TGCGCCAGCAGCCAAGAGGACCGAACAGGACACGCGCAGTACTTC. The encoded protein is CASSQEDRTGHAQYF.

The genes are TRBV6-5 and TRBJ1-2; 7 nucleotides match TRBD1. The CDR3 length is 13 residues. Trimming at V came to 5 bases and at J to 8 bases, leaving 8 bases not matched to a gene. Germline lookup yields CDR1 MNHEY and CDR2 SVGAGI. In DNA form, the CDR3 reads TGTGCCAGCAGTCCCCGGGACAGAAGGGGCTACACCTTC. It is translated as CASSPRDRRGYTF.

The V gene is TRBV18, the J gene TRBJ1-2; 8 bases are shared with TRBD1. Germline V lookup: CDR1 KGHSH, CDR2 LQKENI. The CDR3 consists of 15 residues. V gave up 3 bases and J gave up 4 bases; unmatched junction bases: 7. CDR3 nucleotides: TGTGCCAGCTCACCGGGGCAGGGGGCAAGCTATGGCTACACCTTC. It codes for CASSPGQGASYGYTF.

V usage is TRBV18 and J usage is TRBJ1-2, with D possibly TRBD1 on 5 matching bases. Per germline, CDR1 KGHSH and CDR2 LQKENI. V was clipped by 3 bases and J by 7 bases, with 12 bases between them. This CDR3 has 13 amino acids. The CDR3 DNA follows: TGTGCCAGCTCACCCCCGAACGGGGGTGGCTACACCTTC. This sequence encodes CASSPPNGGGYTF.